These T cell receptor beta chains were read from a single sample in a study of T cell responses to AZD1222 COVID-19 vaccine. The data were produced by immunoSEQ multiplex PCR, yet TCRdb's version contains in-frame clones alone and is incomplete. Of roughly 170,000 clones in the sample, 90% were seen once. The sample consisted of peripheral blood, taken on day 0 of AZD1222 vaccination. These receptors were obtained from an adult in good health. CDR3s include the opening cysteine and the closing phenylalanine or tryptophan. D genes are given only for firm matches. For some rows the clone size is stated as once, few or many, or as a class when expanded; others skip it.

j_call clone_size v_call d_call cdr3_nt cdr3_aa
TRBJ2-7 - TRBV7-9 - TGTGCCAGCAGCCACAGGGTTTCCACCTACGAGCAGTACTTC CASSHRVSTYEQYF
TRBJ1-6 - TRBV6-5 - TGTGCCAGCAGTTCCCCCCCCGATAATTCACCCCTCCACTTT CASSSPPDNSPLHF
TRBJ1-5 - TRBV14 - TGTGCCAGCAGCCAAGTGGCAGAGGGCAGGGATAGCAATCAGCCCCAGCATTTT CASSQVAEGRDSNQPQHF
TRBJ2-5 once TRBV5-1 - TGCGCCAGCAAGGTCGATCAAGAGACCCAGTACTTC CASKVDQETQYF
TRBJ2-7 - TRBV29-1 - TGCAGCGTGCAGGGGGGACCCTACGAGCAGTACTTC CSVQGGPYEQYF
TRBJ1-2 - TRBV9 TRBD1 TGTGCCAGCAGCGAGACGACAGGGGGCTATGGCTACACCTTC CASSETTGGYGYTF
TRBJ2-1 - TRBV12-3/TRBV12-4 TRBD2 TGTGCCAGCAGAACTGCCGGGGGGGATGAGCAGTTCTTC CASRTAGGDEQFF
TRBJ2-3 once TRBV7-8 - TGTGCCAGCAGCTCCGGGCGTACTAGCACAGATACGCAGTATTTT CASSSGRTSTDTQYF
TRBJ2-4 - TRBV3-1/TRBV3-2 - TGTGCCAGCAGCCCTACCGGGATCCAACGGGGCAAAAACATTCAGTACTTC CASSPTGIQRGKNIQYF
TRBJ2-7 - TRBV19 TRBD1 TGTGCCAGTAGTGAAGGGACAGGGGACTACGAGCAGTACTTC CASSEGTGDYEQYF
TRBJ1-3 - TRBV11-2 - TGTGCCAGCAGCCCCATGAGGCAGAGGTCTGGAAACACCATATATTTT CASSPMRQRSGNTIYF
TRBJ2-5 - TRBV9 TRBD2 TGTGCCAGCAGCGCGGGACTAGCGGAAGAGACCCAGTACTTC CASSAGLAEETQYF
TRBJ1-5 - TRBV6-5 - TGTGCCAGCAGTTCCGGGAATCAGCCCCAGCATTTT CASSSGNQPQHF
TRBJ2-3 - TRBV9 - TGTGCCAGCAGCGTAGCTCGGAGCACAGATACGCAGTATTTT CASSVARSTDTQYF
TRBJ2-7 - TRBV9 - TGTGCCAGCAGCGTAGGGAGGGGGCCTAATTCCTACGAGCAGTACTTC CASSVGRGPNSYEQYF
TRBJ2-7 - TRBV7-2 TRBD2 TGTGCCAGCAGCCGTAAGGCGGGGGGGCAGGACGAGCAGTACTTC CASSRKAGGQDEQYF
TRBJ2-1 - TRBV19 - TGTGCCAGTAGCTACGACTCCTACAATGAGCAGTTCTTC CASSYDSYNEQFF
TRBJ1-1 - TRBV19 - TGTGCCAGTAGTATAGATTCCGGCAGGGACGAAGCGGCTTTCTTT CASSIDSGRDEAAFF
TRBJ1-2 - TRBV5-1 - TGCGCCAGCAGCTCGGGGGGAATAGACTATGGCTACACCTTC CASSSGGIDYGYTF
TRBJ2-7 - TRBV7-6 TRBD1 TGTGCCAGCAGCTTATTCTCCAACAGGGGAACACAGCAGTACTTC CASSLFSNRGTQQYF
TRBJ2-7 - TRBV5-1 TRBD1 TGCGCCAGCTGTGGACAGGGGGACCTCTCTTCCCGCGAGCAGTACTTC CASCGQGDLSSREQYF
TRBJ2-4 - TRBV11-2 - TGTGCCAGCAGCTTAGTACAGGCTAGTAACATTCAGTACTTC CASSLVQASNIQYF
TRBJ1-2 - TRBV7-8 - TGTGCCAGCAGCTTATCCTCCGGGGCCCTAACCTTC CASSLSSGALTF
TRBJ2-7 - TRBV27 - TGTGCCAGCAGTTCAGGCGCAGACCACGAGCAGTACTTC CASSSGADHEQYF
TRBJ2-1 - TRBV7-3 TRBD2 TGTGCCAGCAGCCCCTGGACTAGCGGGGGGTCCTACAATGAGCAGTTCTTC CASSPWTSGGSYNEQFF
TRBJ2-7 - TRBV4-1 - TGCGCCAGCAGCCAAGAGATTGAACAGGGAGGCTACGAGCAGTACTTC CASSQEIEQGGYEQYF
TRBJ2-3 once TRBV27 TRBD2 TGTGCCAGCAGTCGGACTAGCGGCACAGATACGCAGTATTTT CASSRTSGTDTQYF
TRBJ2-5 - TRBV4-1 - TGCGCCAGCAGCTTGTTCGGTAGCAGCCAAGAGACCCAGTACTTC CASSLFGSSQETQYF
TRBJ1-1 once TRBV7-9 TRBD1 TGTGCCAGCAGCCCCGGACAGGCCGGGGCTTTCTTT CASSPGQAGAFF
TRBJ2-7 - TRBV3-1/TRBV3-2 TRBD2 TGTGCCAGCAGCCAAGGTGCAGCGGGGACTTACGAGCAGTACTTC CASSQGAAGTYEQYF
TRBJ1-1 - TRBV20-1 - TGCAGTGCTAGCCGAGAAGCTTTCTTT CSASREAFF
TRBJ2-3 - TRBV5-4 TRBD2 TGTGCCAGCAGCTCCCCAGCGGGGGGGCGCACAGATACGCAGTATTTT CASSSPAGGRTDTQYF
TRBJ2-1 - TRBV21-1 - TGTGCCAGCAGCAAACTCCGTAATCTAAGGAATGAGCAGTTCTTC CASSKLRNLRNEQFF
TRBJ1-5 - TRBV19 - TGTGCCAGTAGTATAGGGACAGCCATTCTTCAGCCCCAGCATTTT CASSIGTAILQPQHF
TRBJ2-7 - TRBV27 - TGTGCCAGCAGACCGCCGGGACGTATTACCGAGCAGTACTTC CASRPPGRITEQYF
TRBJ2-1 - TRBV19 TRBD2 TGTGCCAGTAGTATAGTGGCTAGCGGGGATGAGCAGTTCTTC CASSIVASGDEQFF
TRBJ2-1 - TRBV6-1 - TGTGCCAGCAGTGAAGAAAGGGGGGGCCTCTACAATGAGCAGTTCTTC CASSEERGGLYNEQFF
TRBJ2-7 - TRBV9 - TGTGCCAGCAGCGTAGGGGAGGGGGCCTACGAGCAGTACTTC CASSVGEGAYEQYF
TRBJ1-1 - TRBV15 - TGTGCCACCAGCATCTCTCCGACGGCGAACACTGAAGCTTTCTTT CATSISPTANTEAFF
TRBJ2-2 - TRBV5-4 TRBD1 TGTGCCAGCAGCAACACAGGGGGCAGGAGGACCGGGGAGCTGTTTTTT CASSNTGGRRTGELFF
TRBJ2-1 once TRBV28 - TGTGCCAGCAGTTTGGTCGGGTGGAATGAGCAGTTCTTC CASSLVGWNEQFF
TRBJ1-1 - TRBV7-2 - TGTGCCAGCAGCCGGGGGGGGCTTGGGAACACTGAAGCTTTCTTT CASSRGGLGNTEAFF
TRBJ2-2 - TRBV6-5 TRBD1 TGTACCAGCAGGAGGACAGGGGGAACCGGGGAGCTGTTTTTT CTSRRTGGTGELFF
TRBJ1-2 - TRBV9 - TGTGCCAGCAGCGTAGCGGGCAATCGGGGCTACACCTTC CASSVAGNRGYTF
TRBJ1-2 - TRBV9 - TGTGCCAGCAGCGTGGTCCCCGAGGGTAACTATGGCTACACCTTC CASSVVPEGNYGYTF
TRBJ1-2 - TRBV7-8 - TGTGCCAGCAGCTTAGCGTTAGGGGCGGGGTATGGCTACACCTTC CASSLALGAGYGYTF
TRBJ1-3 - TRBV6-2/TRBV6-3 - TGTGCCAGCAGTTACTCGACCTCTGGAAACACCATATATTTT CASSYSTSGNTIYF
TRBJ1-1 once TRBV10-3 - TGTGCCATCAGTGAGTCGATCCCTGGCAGACCACAGAACACTGAAGCTTTCTTT CAISESIPGRPQNTEAFF
TRBJ1-3 - TRBV11-3 - TGTGCCAGCAGCTTAGCGGTGGGATTCTCTGGAAACACCATATATTTT CASSLAVGFSGNTIYF
TRBJ1-2 - TRBV5-6 TRBD1 TGTGCCAGCAGCTCGGACAGGGGGCCTGGTGGCTACACCTTC CASSSDRGPGGYTF